This T cell receptor (beta chain) was retrieved from a study of a mutant IDH1 vaccine in newly diagnosed glioma. At the level of the study: The treated population exhibited a male proportion of about 60%, a female proportion of about 38%, and a mean age of about 40 years.

V lost 6 bases to trimming and J lost 5 bases, with 16 bases between them. CDR1 and CDR2 (germline): SGHNT, YYREEE (reference sequence). The CDR3 has 14 residues. Time point indicated: week 5, during vaccination. The study gave 300 ug of mutant IDH1 20-mer peptide per vaccine dose, with topical imiquimod. Comments on this clone: The antigen remains unidentified.

Data came from immunoSEQ multiplex PCR; TCRdb stores just in-frame clones and leaves some out. The table records roughly 40,000 clones, approximately 91% of them present only once. V and J are TRBV5-4 and TRBJ2-3, with D tentatively TRBD2 (6 bases). This material consisted of PBMCs, taken from a glioma patient whose treatment included an IDH1 peptide vaccine. The receptor was isolated from a man aged 50-60 years with glioma. This chain's CDR3 is CASTFDFGGDTQYF. The CDR3 DNA reads as TGTGCCAGCACCTTCGATTTCGGGGGAGATACGCAGTATTTT.